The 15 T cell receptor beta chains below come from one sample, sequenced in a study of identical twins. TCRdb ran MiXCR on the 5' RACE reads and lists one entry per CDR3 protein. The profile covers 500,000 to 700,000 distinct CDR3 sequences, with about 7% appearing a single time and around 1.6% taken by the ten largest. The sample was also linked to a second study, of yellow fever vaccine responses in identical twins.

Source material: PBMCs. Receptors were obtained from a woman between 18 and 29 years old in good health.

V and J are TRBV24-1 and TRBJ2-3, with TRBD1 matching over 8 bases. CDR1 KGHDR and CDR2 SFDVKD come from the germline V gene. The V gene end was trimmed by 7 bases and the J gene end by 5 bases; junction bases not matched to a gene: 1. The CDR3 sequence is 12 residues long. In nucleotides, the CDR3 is TGTGCCACCAGGGACAGGGAAGATACGCAGTATTTT. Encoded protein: CATRDREDTQYF.

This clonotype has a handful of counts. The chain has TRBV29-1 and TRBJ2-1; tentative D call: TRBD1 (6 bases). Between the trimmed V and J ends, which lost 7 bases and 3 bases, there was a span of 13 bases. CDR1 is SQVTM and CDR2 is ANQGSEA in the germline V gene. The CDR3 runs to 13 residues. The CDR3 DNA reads TGCAGCGCGGGACAAAGACTCTACAATGAGCAGTTCTTC. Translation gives CSAGQRLYNEQFF.

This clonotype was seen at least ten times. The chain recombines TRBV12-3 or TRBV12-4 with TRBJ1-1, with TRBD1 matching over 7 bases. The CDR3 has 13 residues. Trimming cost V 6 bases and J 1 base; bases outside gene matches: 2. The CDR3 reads CASRRTGNTEAFF. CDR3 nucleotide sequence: TGTGCCAGCAGGAGGACAGGGAACACTGAAGCTTTCTTT.

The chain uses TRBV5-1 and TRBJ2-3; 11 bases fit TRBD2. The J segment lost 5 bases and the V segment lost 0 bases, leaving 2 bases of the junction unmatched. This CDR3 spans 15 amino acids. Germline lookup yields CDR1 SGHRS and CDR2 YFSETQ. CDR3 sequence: CASSLDGLAGDTQYF. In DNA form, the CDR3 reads TGCGCCAGCAGCTTGGATGGACTAGCGGGAGATACGCAGTATTTT.

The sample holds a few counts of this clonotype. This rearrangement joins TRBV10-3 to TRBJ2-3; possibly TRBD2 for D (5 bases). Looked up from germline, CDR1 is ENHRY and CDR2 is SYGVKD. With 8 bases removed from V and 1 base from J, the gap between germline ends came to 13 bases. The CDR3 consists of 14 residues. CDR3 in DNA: TGTGCCATCGGACGAGTGGGAGGCACAGATACGCAGTATTTT. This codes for CAIGRVGGTDTQYF.

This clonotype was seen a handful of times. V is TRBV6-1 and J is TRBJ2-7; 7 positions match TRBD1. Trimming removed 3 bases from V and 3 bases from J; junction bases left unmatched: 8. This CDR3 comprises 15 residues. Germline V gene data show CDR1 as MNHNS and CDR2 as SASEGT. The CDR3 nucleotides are TGTGCCAGCAGTGATTCTCCGACAGGGATCTACGAGCAGTACTTC. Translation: CASSDSPTGIYEQYF.

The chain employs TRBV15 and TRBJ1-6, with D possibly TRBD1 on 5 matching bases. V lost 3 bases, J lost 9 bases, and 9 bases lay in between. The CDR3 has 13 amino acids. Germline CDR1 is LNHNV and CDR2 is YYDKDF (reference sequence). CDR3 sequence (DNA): TGTGCCACCAGCAGGGACACAAGTTCACCCCTCCACTTT. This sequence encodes CATSRDTSSPLHF. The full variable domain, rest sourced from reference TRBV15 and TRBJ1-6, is DAMVIQNPRYQVTQFGKPVTLSCSQTLNHNVMYWYQQKSSQAPKLLFHYYDKDFNNEADTPDNFQSRRPNTSFCFLDIRSPGLGDTAMYLCATSRDTSSPLHFGNGTRLTVT.

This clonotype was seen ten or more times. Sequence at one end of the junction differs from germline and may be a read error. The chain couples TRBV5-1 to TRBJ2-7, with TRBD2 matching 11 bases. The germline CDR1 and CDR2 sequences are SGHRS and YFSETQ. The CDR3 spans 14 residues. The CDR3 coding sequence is TGTGCCAGCAGCTTACTAGCGGGAGCCTACGAGCAGTACTTC. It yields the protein CASSLLAGAYEQYF.

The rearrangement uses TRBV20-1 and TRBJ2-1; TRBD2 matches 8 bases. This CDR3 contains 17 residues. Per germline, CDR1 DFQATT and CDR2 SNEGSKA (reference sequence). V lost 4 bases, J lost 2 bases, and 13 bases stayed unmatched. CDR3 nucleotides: TGCAGTGCTACAACCCCGCAGTCGGGGGGGCCCTACAATGAGCAGTTCTTC. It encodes CSATTPQSGGPYNEQFF.

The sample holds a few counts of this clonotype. CDR3 loop: CASSSAGPNTEAFF. CDR3 DNA sequence: TGTGCCAGCAGTTCGGCAGGACCGAACACTGAAGCTTTCTTT. The chain uses TRBV6-5 and TRBJ1-1, with no clear D. Trimming left V 4 bases short and J 1 base short, with 10 bases between. Germline loops: CDR1 MNHEY, CDR2 SVGAGI. CDR3 size: 14 residues.

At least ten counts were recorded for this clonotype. CDR3 residues: CASSQDLSMGAAGELFF. In nucleotides, the CDR3 is TGTGCCAGCAGCCAAGATCTTTCAATGGGGGCCGCCGGGGAGCTGTTTTTT. The chain has TRBV3-1 and TRBJ2-2; possible D gene TRBD1, 6 bases. Trimming took off 0 bases at V and 6 bases at J, with 17 bases between the two ends. The CDR3 runs 17 residues. From germline, CDR1 is LGHDT and CDR2 YNNKEL (reference sequence).

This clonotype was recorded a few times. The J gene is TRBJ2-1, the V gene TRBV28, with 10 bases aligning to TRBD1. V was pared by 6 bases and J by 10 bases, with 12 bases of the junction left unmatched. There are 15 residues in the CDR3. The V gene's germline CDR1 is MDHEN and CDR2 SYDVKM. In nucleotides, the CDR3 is TGTGCCAGCAGCCACCGGACAGGGGGGACTGAGGAGCAGTTCTTC. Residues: CASSHRTGGTEEQFF.

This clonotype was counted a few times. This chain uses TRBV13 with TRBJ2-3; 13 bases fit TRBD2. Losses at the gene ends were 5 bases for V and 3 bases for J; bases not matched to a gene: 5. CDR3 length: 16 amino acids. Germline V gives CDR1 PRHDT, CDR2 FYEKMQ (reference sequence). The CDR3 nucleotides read TGTGCCAGCAGCCAACGGACTAGCGGGAGAACAGATACGCAGTATTTT. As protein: CASSQRTSGRTDTQYF.

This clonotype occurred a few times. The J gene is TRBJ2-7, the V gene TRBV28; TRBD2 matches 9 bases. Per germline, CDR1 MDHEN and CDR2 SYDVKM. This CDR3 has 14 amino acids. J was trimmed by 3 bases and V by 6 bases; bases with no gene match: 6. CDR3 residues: CASRSGLASYEQYF. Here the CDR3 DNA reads TGTGCCAGCAGGTCCGGACTAGCGAGCTACGAGCAGTACTTC.

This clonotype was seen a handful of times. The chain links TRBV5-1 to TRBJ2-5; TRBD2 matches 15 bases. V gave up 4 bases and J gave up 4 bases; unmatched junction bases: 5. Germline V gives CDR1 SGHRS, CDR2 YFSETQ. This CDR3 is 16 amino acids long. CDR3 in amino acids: CASSQGLAGGRETQYF. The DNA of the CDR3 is TGCGCCAGCAGCCAAGGACTAGCGGGGGGGCGAGAGACCCAGTACTTC.